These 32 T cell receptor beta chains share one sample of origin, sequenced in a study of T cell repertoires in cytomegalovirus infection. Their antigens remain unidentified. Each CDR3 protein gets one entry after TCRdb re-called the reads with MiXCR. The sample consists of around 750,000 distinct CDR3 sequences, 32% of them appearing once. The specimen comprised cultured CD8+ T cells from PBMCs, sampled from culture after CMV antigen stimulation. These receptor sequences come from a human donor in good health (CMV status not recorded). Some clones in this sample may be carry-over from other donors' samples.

Here the CDR3 reads CASRRLEAFF. DNA of the CDR3: TGTGCCAGCAGGCGATTGGAAGCTTTCTTT. The V and J genes are TRBV28 and TRBJ1-1; unclear D gene. CDR1 MDHEN and CDR2 SYDVKM come from the germline V gene. CDR3 length: 10 residues. V was clipped by 6 bases and J by 8 bases, with 7 bases between them. The entire variable domain, with the rest obtained from reference TRBV28 and TRBJ1-1, is as follows: DVKVTQSSRYLVKRTGEKVFLECVQDMDHENMFWYRQDPGLGLRLIYFSYDVKMKEKGDIPEGYSVSREKKERFSLILESASTNQTSMYLCASRRLEAFFGQGTRLTVV.

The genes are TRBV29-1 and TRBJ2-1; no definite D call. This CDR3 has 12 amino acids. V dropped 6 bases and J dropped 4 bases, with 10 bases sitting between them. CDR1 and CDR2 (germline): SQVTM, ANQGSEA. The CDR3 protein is CSVEIRYNEQFF. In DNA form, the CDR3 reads TGCAGCGTCGAAATAAGATACAATGAGCAGTTCTTC.

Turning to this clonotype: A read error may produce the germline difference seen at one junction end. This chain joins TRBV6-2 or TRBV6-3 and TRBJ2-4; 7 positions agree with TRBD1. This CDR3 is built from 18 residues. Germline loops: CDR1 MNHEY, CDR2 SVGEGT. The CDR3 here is CASSHGFEGAVAKNVQYF. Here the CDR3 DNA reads TGTGCCAGCAGTCACGGATTCGAGGGGGCTGTAGCCAAAAACGTTCAGTACTTC.

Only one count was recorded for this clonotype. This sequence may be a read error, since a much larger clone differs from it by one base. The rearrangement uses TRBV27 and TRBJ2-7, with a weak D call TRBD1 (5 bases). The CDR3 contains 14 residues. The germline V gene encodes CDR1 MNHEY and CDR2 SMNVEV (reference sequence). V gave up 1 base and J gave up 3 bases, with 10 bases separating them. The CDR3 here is CASSLWQGHYEQYF. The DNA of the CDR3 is TGTGCCAGCAGTTTATGGCAGGGCCACTACGAGCAGTACTTC.

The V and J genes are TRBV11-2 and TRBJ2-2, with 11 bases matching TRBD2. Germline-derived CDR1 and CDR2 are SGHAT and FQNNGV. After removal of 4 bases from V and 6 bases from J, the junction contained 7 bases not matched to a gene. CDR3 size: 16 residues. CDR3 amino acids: CASSSRLAGLSGELFF. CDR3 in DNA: TGTGCCAGCAGCTCTAGACTAGCGGGGTTATCCGGGGAGCTGTTTTTT.

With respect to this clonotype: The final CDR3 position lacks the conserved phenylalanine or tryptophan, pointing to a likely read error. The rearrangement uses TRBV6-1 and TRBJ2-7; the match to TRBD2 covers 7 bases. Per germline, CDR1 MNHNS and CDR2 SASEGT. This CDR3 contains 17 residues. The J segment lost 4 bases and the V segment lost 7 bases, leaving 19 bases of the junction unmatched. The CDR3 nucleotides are TGTGCCAGCATTTGGCGGCTAGCGGATGACCTATCGTACGAGCAGTACTCC. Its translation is CASIWRLADDLSYEQYS.

The CDR3 protein is CATSRDAVSNTGELFF. The DNA for the CDR3 is TGTGCCACCAGCAGAGATGCAGTTTCGAACACCGGGGAGCTGTTTTTT. This rearrangement joins TRBV15 to TRBJ2-2; D is unclear. The V gene's germline CDR1 is LNHNV and CDR2 YYDKDF (reference sequence). The CDR3 loop spans 16 amino acids. V was cut by 0 bases and J by 0 bases, with 8 bases left in between.

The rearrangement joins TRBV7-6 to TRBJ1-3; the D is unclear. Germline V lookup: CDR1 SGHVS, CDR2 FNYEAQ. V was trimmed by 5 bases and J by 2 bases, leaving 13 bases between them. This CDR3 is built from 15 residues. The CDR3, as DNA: TGTGCCAGCAGCCCCCCGGGAGGCGCTGGAAACACCATATATTTT. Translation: CASSPPGGAGNTIYF.

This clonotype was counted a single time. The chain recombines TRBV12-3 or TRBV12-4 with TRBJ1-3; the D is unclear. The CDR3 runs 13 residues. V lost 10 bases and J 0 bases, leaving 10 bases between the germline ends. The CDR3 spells CANTVSSGNTIYF. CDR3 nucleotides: TGTGCCAACACAGTGTCCTCTGGAAACACCATATATTTT.

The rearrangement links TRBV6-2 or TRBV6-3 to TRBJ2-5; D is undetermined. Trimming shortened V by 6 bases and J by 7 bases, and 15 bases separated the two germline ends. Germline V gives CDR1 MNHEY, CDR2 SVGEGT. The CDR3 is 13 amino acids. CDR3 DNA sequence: TGTGCCAGCAGAGTACTGAGAGAGCCGACCCAGTACTTC. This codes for CASRVLREPTQYF.

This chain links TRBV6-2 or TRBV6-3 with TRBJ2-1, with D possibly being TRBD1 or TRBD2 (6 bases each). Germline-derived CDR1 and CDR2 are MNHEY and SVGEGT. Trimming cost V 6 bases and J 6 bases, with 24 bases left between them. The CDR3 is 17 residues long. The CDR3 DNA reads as TGTGCCAGCAGAAACGATCGGCTAGTGGGGGGCCGCAATGAGCAGTTCTTC. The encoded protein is CASRNDRLVGGRNEQFF.

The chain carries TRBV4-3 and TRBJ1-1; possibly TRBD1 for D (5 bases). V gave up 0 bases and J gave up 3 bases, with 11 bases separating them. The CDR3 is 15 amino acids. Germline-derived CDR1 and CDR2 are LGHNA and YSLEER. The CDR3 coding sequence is TGCGCCAGCAGCCAAGATAAGGGGCTGTACACTGAAGCTTTCTTT. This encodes CASSQDKGLYTEAFF.

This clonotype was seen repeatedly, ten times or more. CDR3 nucleotide sequence: TGTGCCAGCAGCTTATCCGGGGGGTGGGCAGATACGCAGTATTTT. This sequence encodes CASSLSGGWADTQYF. The rearrangement uses TRBV7-8 and TRBJ2-3; 7 nucleotides match TRBD2. CDR1 is SGHVS and CDR2 is FQNEAQ in the germline V gene. V lost 2 bases and J lost 4; bases outside the gene matches: 6. The CDR3 loop spans 15 amino acids.

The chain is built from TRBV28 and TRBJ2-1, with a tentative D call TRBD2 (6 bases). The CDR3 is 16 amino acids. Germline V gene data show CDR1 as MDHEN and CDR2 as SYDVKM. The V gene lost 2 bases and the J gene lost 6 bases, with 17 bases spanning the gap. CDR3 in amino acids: CASSLALATRPNEQFF. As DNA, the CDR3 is TGTGCCAGCAGTTTAGCACTAGCTACGCGGCCCAATGAGCAGTTCTTC.

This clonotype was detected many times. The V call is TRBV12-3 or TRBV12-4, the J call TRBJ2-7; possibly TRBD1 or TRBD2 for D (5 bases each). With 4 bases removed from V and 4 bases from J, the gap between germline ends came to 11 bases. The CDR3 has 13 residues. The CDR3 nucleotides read TGTGCCAGCAGTTGGGGGACCGGTTACGAGCAGTACGTC. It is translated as CASSWGTGYEQYV.

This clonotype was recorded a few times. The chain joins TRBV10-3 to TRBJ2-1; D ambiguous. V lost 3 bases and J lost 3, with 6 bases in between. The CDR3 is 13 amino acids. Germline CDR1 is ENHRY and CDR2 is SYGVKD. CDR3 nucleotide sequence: TGTGCCATCAGTGACGAGAGCTACAATGAGCAGTTCTTC. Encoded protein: CAISDESYNEQFF.

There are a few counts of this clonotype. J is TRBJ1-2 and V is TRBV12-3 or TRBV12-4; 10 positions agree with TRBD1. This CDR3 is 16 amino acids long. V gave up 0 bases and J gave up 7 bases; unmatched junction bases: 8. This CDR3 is CASSLAVGQGEGGYTF. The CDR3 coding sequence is TGTGCCAGCAGTTTAGCGGTTGGACAGGGGGAAGGTGGCTACACCTTC.

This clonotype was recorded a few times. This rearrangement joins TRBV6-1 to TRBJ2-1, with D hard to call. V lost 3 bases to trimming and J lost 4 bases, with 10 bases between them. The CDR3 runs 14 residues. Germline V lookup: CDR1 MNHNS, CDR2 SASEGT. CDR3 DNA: TGTGCCAGCAGTGATACAACTGGGTACAATGAGCAGTTCTTC. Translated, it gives CASSDTTGYNEQFF.

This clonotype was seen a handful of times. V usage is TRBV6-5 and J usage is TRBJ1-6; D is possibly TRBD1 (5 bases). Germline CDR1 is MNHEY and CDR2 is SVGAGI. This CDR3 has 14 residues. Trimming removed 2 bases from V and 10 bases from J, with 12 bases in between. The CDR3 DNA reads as TGTGCCAGCAGTTACCCGGGGGGGAACTCACCCCTCCACTTT. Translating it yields CASSYPGGNSPLHF.

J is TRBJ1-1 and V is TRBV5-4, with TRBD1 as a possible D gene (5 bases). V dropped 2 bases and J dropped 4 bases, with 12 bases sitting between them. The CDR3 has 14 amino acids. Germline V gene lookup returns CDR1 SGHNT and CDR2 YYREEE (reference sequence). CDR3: CASSFLGAGTEAFF. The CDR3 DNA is TGTGCCAGCAGCTTTCTCGGGGCCGGCACTGAAGCTTTCTTT.

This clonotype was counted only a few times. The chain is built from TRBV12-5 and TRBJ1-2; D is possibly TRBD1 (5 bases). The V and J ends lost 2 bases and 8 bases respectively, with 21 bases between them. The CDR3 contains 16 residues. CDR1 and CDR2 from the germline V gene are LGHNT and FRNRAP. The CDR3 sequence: CASGLNQGPRASGYTF. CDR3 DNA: TGTGCTAGTGGTTTGAACCAGGGACCTCGAGCGAGCGGCTACACCTTC.

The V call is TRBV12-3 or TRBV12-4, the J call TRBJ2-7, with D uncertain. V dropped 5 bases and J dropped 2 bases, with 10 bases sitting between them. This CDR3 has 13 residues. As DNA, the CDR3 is TGTGCCAGCAGTACTACTCTTACCTACGAGCAGTACGTC. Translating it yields CASSTTLTYEQYV.

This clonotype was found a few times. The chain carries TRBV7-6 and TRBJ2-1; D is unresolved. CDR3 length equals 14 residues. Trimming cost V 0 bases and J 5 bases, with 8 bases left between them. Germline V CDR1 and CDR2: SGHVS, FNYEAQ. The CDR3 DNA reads TGTGCCAGCAGCTTAGCGGAATCCCACAATGAGCAGTTCTTC. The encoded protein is CASSLAESHNEQFF. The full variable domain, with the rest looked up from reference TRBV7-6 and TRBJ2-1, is GAGVSQSPRYKVTKRGQDVALRCDPISGHVSLYWYRQALGQGPEFLTYFNYEAQQDKSGLPNDRFSAERPEGSISTLTIQRTEQRDSAMYRCASSLAESHNEQFFGPGTRLTVL.

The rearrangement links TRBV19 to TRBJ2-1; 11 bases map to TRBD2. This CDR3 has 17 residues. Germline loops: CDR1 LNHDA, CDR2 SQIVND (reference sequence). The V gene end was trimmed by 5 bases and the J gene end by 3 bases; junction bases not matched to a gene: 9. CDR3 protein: CASSLPTSGANYNEQFF. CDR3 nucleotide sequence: TGTGCCAGTAGTCTCCCGACTAGCGGGGCAAACTACAATGAGCAGTTCTTC.

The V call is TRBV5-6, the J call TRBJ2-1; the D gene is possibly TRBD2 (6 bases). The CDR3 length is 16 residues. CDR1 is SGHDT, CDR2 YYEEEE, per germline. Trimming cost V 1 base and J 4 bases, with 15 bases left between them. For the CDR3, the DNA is TGTGCCAGCAGCTTGATAGTGGGGGGAGCATACAATGAGCAGTTCTTC. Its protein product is CASSLIVGGAYNEQFF.

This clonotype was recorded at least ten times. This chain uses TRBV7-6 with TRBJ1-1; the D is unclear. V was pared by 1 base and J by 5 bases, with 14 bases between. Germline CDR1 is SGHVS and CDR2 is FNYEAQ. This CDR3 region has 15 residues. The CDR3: CASSLEVGMRTEAFF. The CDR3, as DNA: TGTGCCAGCAGCTTAGAAGTAGGGATGCGAACTGAAGCTTTCTTT.

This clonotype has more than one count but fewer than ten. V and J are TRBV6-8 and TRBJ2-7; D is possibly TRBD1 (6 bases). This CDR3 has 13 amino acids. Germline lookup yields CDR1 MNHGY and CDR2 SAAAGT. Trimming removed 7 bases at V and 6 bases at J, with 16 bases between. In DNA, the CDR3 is TGTGCCAGCATAGGGTCGGAAGGGGGCGAGCAGTACGTC. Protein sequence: CASIGSEGGEQYV.

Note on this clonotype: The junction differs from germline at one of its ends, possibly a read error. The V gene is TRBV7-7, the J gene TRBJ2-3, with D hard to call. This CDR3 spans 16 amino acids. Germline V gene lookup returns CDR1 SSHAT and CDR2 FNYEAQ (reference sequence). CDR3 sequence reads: CASSLAPGTSTDTQYF. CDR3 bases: TGTGCTAGCAGCTTAGCCCCAGGAACTAGCACAGATACGCAGTATTTT.

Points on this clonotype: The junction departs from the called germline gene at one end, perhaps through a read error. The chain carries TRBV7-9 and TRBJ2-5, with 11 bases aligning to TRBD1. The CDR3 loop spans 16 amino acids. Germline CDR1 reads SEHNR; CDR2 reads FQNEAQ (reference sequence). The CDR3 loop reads CVSSRTGQGGQETQYF. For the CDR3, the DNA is TGTGTCAGCAGCCGGACGGGACAGGGGGGACAAGAGACCCAGTACTTC.

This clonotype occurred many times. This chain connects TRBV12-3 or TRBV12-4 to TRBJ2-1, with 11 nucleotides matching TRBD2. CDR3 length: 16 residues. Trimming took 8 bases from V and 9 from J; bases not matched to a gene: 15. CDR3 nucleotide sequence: TGTGCCAGCTCGGGGGGGGTTAGCGGGGGGGAACTTGAGCAGTTCTTC. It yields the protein CASSGGVSGGELEQFF.

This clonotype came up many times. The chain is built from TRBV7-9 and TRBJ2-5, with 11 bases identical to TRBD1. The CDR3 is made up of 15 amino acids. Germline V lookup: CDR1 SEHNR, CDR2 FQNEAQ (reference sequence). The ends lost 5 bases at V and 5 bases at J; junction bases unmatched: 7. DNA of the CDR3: TGTGCCAGCAGCCCCCCGGACAGGGGGCCGGAGACCCAGTACTTC. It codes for CASSPPDRGPETQYF.

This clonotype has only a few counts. CDR3 loop: CASSLPLGSRLRGLIRTEAFF. For the CDR3, the DNA is TGTGCCAGCAGCCTCCCCCTTGGTAGTCGCCTCAGAGGACTGATTCGCACTGAAGCTTTCTTT. The rearrangement joins TRBV7-9 to TRBJ1-1, with D unresolved. The length of the CDR3 is 21 residues. V lost 5 bases and J 4 bases, leaving 35 bases between the germline ends. Per the germline V gene, CDR1 is SEHNR and CDR2 is FQNEAQ (reference sequence).